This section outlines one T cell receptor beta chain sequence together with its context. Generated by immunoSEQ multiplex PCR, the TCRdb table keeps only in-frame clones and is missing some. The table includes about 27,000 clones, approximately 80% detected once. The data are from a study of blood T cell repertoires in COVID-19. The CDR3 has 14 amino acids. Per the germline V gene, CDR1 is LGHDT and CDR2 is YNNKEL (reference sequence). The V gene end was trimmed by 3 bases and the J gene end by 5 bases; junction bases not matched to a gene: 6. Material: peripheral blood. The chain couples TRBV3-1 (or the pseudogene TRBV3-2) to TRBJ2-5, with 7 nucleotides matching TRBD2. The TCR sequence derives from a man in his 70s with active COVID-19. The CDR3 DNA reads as TGTGCCAGCAGCCATAACGCGGGAGCGGAGACCCAGTACTTC. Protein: CASSHNAGAETQYF.